The 24 T cell receptor beta chains reported below all come from one sample, sequenced in a study of T-cell memory formation after mild COVID-19. TCRdb reprocessed the 5' RACE reads with MiXCR, giving one entry per CDR3 protein. Among 350,000 to 450,000 distinct CDR3 sequences listed, over 15% were seen once. Input material: PBMCs or a T cell subset sorted from them (not recorded which). These receptors were taken from an adult woman who had mild COVID-19 (a few samples of this study predate the infection). Cell type and time point are not known.

V gene TRBV12-3 or TRBV12-4 combines with J gene TRBJ2-7, with 9 bases matching TRBD1. The CDR3 length is 16 residues. The V and J ends lost 4 bases and 2 bases, in that order; junction bases with no gene match: 9. The CDR3 region is CASSSTPGQGPYEQYF. The DNA for the CDR3 is TGTGCCAGCAGTTCCACACCGGGACAGGGCCCCTACGAGCAGTACTTC.

Here the CDR3 DNA reads TGCAGTGCTAGCGGACAGATCTATGGCTACACCTTC. Translation: CSASGQIYGYTF. The chain has TRBV20-1 and TRBJ1-2, with D perhaps TRBD1 (6 bases). The ends were cut back, 3 bases at V and 4 bases at J, with 9 bases in the middle. Per the germline V gene, CDR1 is DFQATT and CDR2 is SNEGSKA (reference sequence). The CDR3 runs 12 residues.

This clonotype was seen more than once but under ten times. The rearrangement links TRBV5-4 to TRBJ2-2, with 9 positions matching TRBD2. The CDR3 is 16 residues long. J gave up 1 base and V 5 bases, and 6 bases lay outside the gene matches. Germline V lookup: CDR1 SGHNT, CDR2 YYREEE (reference sequence). CDR3 coding DNA: TGTGCCAGCAGAGGCCCTAGCGGGGAGAACACCGGGGAGCTGTTTTTT. It encodes CASRGPSGENTGELFF.

The V call is TRBV27, the J call TRBJ1-4; TRBD1 might be the D (5 bases). V was shortened by 4 bases and J by 8 bases, with 14 bases between the two germline ends. This CDR3 spans 14 amino acids. Germline V gives CDR1 MNHEY, CDR2 SMNVEV (reference sequence). The CDR3 reads CASSSGLTWEKLFF. The CDR3 region has the DNA TGTGCCAGCAGTTCAGGGTTGACGTGGGAAAAACTGTTTTTT.

The chain is built from TRBV20-1 and TRBJ2-3; 10 nucleotides agree with TRBD2. After removal of 3 bases from V and 1 base from J, the junction contained 4 bases not matched to a gene. The CDR3 length is 15 residues. CDR1 is DFQATT and CDR2 is SNEGSKA in the germline V gene (reference sequence). The CDR3 nucleotides are TGCAGTGCTAGCGAGCGGGAGGGTGGCACAGATACGCAGTATTTT. Residues: CSASEREGGTDTQYF.

This chain links TRBV20-1 with TRBJ2-1, with 7 bases aligning to TRBD2. The CDR3 runs 16 residues. From germline, CDR1 is DFQATT and CDR2 SNEGSKA (reference sequence). V trimming: 3 bases; J trimming: 0 bases; junction bases outside the gene matches: 8. The CDR3 nucleotides are TGCAGTGCTAGTGACCCGGGAGGACTCTCCTACAATGAGCAGTTCTTC. This gives the protein CSASDPGGLSYNEQFF.

This clonotype has only a few counts. The rearrangement links TRBV11-2 to TRBJ2-7, with unresolved D. The CDR3 sequence is 13 residues long. The germline V gene encodes CDR1 SGHAT and CDR2 FQNNGV. V was trimmed by 6 bases and J by 6 bases, leaving 15 bases between them. The CDR3 DNA reads TGTGCCAGCAGTCTAGAGTCCTCGGGCGAGCAGTACTTC. It specifies CASSLESSGEQYF.

This rearrangement joins TRBV20-1 to TRBJ2-3; TRBD2 might be the D (6 bases). CDR3 length: 12 amino acids. Trimming pared 3 bases from V and 5 bases from J, leaving 9 bases between. CDR1 is DFQATT and CDR2 is SNEGSKA in the germline V gene (reference sequence). In DNA, the CDR3 is TGCAGTGCTAGGGGGACTCGAGATACGCAGTATTTT. Translated: CSARGTRDTQYF.

The V and J genes are TRBV6-6 and TRBJ2-7, with 7 nucleotides matching TRBD1. V lost 8 bases to trimming and J lost 5 bases; unmatched junction nucleotides: 18. Germline CDR1 reads MNHNY; CDR2 reads SVGAGI (reference sequence). The CDR3 covers 16 residues. Written as DNA, the CDR3 is TGTGCCAGCCGGCGTTTGGGACAGTCTGACAGGAACGAGCAGTACTTC. Translated: CASRRLGQSDRNEQYF.

DNA for the CDR3: TGTGCCAGCAGTTTAGGTTTGGGGTCGGCTATCAATCAGCCCCAGCATTTT. Residues: CASSLGLGSAINQPQHF. V and J are TRBV12-3 or TRBV12-4 and TRBJ1-5; D gene uncertain. This CDR3 contains 17 residues. Trimming shortened V by 1 base and J by 3 bases, and 16 bases separated the two germline ends.

The V and J genes are TRBV5-1 and TRBJ1-4; 11 bases fit TRBD1. Germline trimming cut 4 bases from V and 0 bases from J; bases unmatched to any gene: 17. The CDR3 spans 21 residues. Per the germline V gene, CDR1 is SGHRS and CDR2 is YFSETQ. CDR3 sequence (DNA): TGCGCCAGCAGCAATCGGACAGGGGGCCTACGGGATACGGCAACTAATGAAAAACTGTTTTTT. This codes for CASSNRTGGLRDTATNEKLFF.

This clonotype has a handful of counts. J is TRBJ2-7 and V is TRBV5-1; D possibly matches TRBD1 or TRBD2 (5 bases each). The CDR3 loop spans 14 amino acids. In germline, CDR1 is SGHRS, CDR2 YFSETQ. Trimming cost V 0 bases and J 7 bases, with 14 bases left between them. In nucleotides, the CDR3 is TGCGCCAGCAGCTTGGGTAGGGGACCGGGGGAGCAGTACTTC. Translated: CASSLGRGPGEQYF.

The V call is TRBV20-1, the J call TRBJ1-3, with D tentatively TRBD1 (5 bases). This CDR3 is 15 amino acids long. V was clipped by 2 bases and J by 0 bases, with 11 bases between them. Per the germline V gene, CDR1 is DFQATT and CDR2 is SNEGSKA (reference sequence). The CDR3 reads CSARMGRNSGNTIYF. CDR3 bases: TGCAGTGCTAGAATGGGACGGAACTCTGGAAACACCATATATTTT.

This clonotype was found many times. J is TRBJ2-2 and V is TRBV6-4; either TRBD1 or TRBD2 may supply D (5 bases each). This CDR3 contains 16 residues. Germline loops: CDR1 MRHNA, CDR2 SNTAGT. The V gene lost 0 bases and the J gene lost 6 bases, with 14 bases spanning the gap. CDR3 in DNA: TGTGCCAGCAGTGACTCTAGGGACGGGACGCCCGGGGAGCTGTTTTTT. This gives the protein CASSDSRDGTPGELFF.

J is TRBJ2-3 and V is TRBV24-1; TRBD2 aligns across 7 bases. The trim removed 5 bases at V and 5 bases at J, leaving 12 bases unmatched. The germline gives CDR1 KGHDR, CDR2 SFDVKD. The CDR3 spans 16 residues. CDR3 sequence (DNA): TGTGCCACCAGTGTCCCGACTAGCCCTGTGGGAGATACGCAGTATTTT. This gives the protein CATSVPTSPVGDTQYF.

This clonotype came up a few times. The rearrangement joins TRBV2 to TRBJ2-1; 11 nucleotides line up with TRBD2. This CDR3 is built from 13 residues. Germline values: CDR1 SNHLY, CDR2 FYNNEI. The ends lost 5 bases at V and 15 bases at J; junction bases unmatched: 9. The DNA of the CDR3 is TGTGCCAGCAGTCTAGATAGCGGGAGGGCCCTGTTCTTC. Translated: CASSLDSGRALFF. Supplemented by reference TRBV2 and TRBJ2-1, the full variable domain reads EPEVTQTPSHQVTQMGQEVILRCVPISNHLYFYWYRQILGQKVEFLVSFYNNEISEKSEIFDDQFSVERPDGSNFTLKIRSTKLEDSAMYFCASSLDSGRALFFGPGTRLTVL.

This clonotype has more than one count but fewer than ten. The chain recombines TRBV3-1 with TRBJ1-3; 9 bases align to TRBD1. CDR3 length equals 14 residues. V gave up 4 bases and J gave up 5 bases; unmatched junction bases: 3. Per germline, CDR1 LGHDT and CDR2 YNNKEL (reference sequence). CDR3 nucleotides: TGTGCCAGCAGCCTCACAGGGGGCAGAAACACCATATATTTT. Protein product: CASSLTGGRNTIYF.

There are a few counts of this clonotype. This chain uses TRBV9 with TRBJ1-2; possibly TRBD1 for D (5 bases). Trimming shortened V by 2 bases and J by 4 bases, and 21 bases separated the two germline ends. This CDR3 is 17 amino acids long. CDR1 is SGDLS, CDR2 YYNGEE, per germline. CDR3 coding DNA: TGTGCCAGCAGCGTCAATCCCGGGACCGGAGTAAGCTATGGCTACACCTTC. It specifies CASSVNPGTGVSYGYTF.

This clonotype was counted a few times. This rearrangement joins TRBV6-1 to TRBJ2-1; possibly TRBD2 for D (5 bases). This CDR3 has 14 amino acids. In germline, CDR1 is MNHNS, CDR2 SASEGT. V gave up 3 bases and J gave up 7 bases, with 13 bases separating them. CDR3 residues: CASSEGALTNEQFF. The CDR3 DNA reads as TGTGCCAGCAGTGAGGGAGCGCTGACGAATGAGCAGTTCTTC.

In its sample, this clonotype was seen many times. The V gene is TRBV28, the J gene TRBJ2-7, with 8 nucleotides matching TRBD1. V shed 1 base and J 0 bases; nucleotides not matched to a gene: 8. Germline CDR1 reads MDHEN; CDR2 reads SYDVKM. The CDR3 has 17 residues. CDR3 bases: TGTGCCAGCAGTTTATTTGGGACAGGCATAATCTCCTACGAGCAGTACTTC. Residues: CASSLFGTGIISYEQYF.

In DNA form, the CDR3 reads TGTGCCAGCAGCTTGGCCCGGGGACGGATCTACGAGCAGTACTTC. Translation gives CASSLARGRIYEQYF. This chain uses TRBV5-5 with TRBJ2-7; perhaps D is TRBD1 or TRBD2 (5 bases each). V dropped 0 bases and J dropped 3 bases, with 13 bases sitting between them. In germline, CDR1 is SGHKS, CDR2 YYEKEE (reference sequence). This CDR3 region has 15 residues.

A word on this clonotype: The junction departs from the called germline gene at one end, perhaps through a read error. This chain links TRBV2 with TRBJ2-2, with 7 bases that match TRBD2. The CDR3 sequence is 14 residues long. From germline, CDR1 is SNHLY and CDR2 FYNNEI. CDR3 coding DNA: TGTGCCAGTAGTGGGAATCGGGGGGCCGGGGAGCTGTTTTTT. It translates to CASSGNRGAGELFF.

This clonotype was recorded a few times. The CDR3 here is CASSKALQGEILTNTEAFF. The CDR3 bases are TGTGCCAGCAGCAAAGCGCTCCAGGGGGAGATCCTCACGAACACTGAAGCTTTCTTT. V gene TRBV21-1 combines with J gene TRBJ1-1; TRBD1, the D gene given by the table, was not confirmed from the DNA. TRBV21-1 corresponds to a pseudogene. The CDR3 is made up of 19 amino acids.

The chain combines TRBV5-1 with TRBJ1-3; 7 bases match TRBD1. The CDR3 length is 19 residues. The germline CDR1 and CDR2 sequences are SGHRS and YFSETQ. J lost 0 bases, V lost 0 bases, and 12 bases had no gene match. CDR3 amino acids: CASSLAPGGPTLSGNTIYF. The CDR3 bases are TGCGCCAGCAGCTTGGCTCCAGGGGGTCCTACCCTCTCTGGAAACACCATATATTTT.